The source of this T cell receptor (beta chain) is a study of Ad26.COV2.S vaccination and SARS-CoV-2 variants. Study findings and constraints: Among vaccine recipients, spike-specific TCR breadth exceeded that of placebo recipients. TCR breadth and depth analyses may have underestimated total T cell responses.

Concerning this clone: The target antigen is unknown.

The V gene lost 2 bases and the J gene lost 1 base, with 0 bases spanning the gap. The CDR3 is 11 residues long. The germline CDR1 and CDR2 sequences are SGHNT and YYREEE (reference sequence). The protocol was immunoSEQ multiplex PCR, while the TCRdb copy is restricted to in-frame clones and leaves out a portion. Here the sample spans around 370,000 clones, about 91% being singletons. Sequences were derived from peripheral blood, sampled after recovery from COVID-19. This clonotype originated in a human donor who had recovered from COVID-19. The chain joins TRBV5-4 to TRBJ2-5; no clear D gene. For the CDR3, the DNA is TGTGCCAGCAGCTTCCAAGAGACCCAGTACTTC. Its protein is CASSFQETQYF.